The subject of this entry is one TCR beta chain. The source of the sample is a study of shared clonotypes between healthy human individuals. TCRdb keeps only in-frame clones here, not all; method: immunoSEQ multiplex PCR. The table lists some 2,000,000 clones, 95% of them singletons. The germline V gene encodes CDR1 PRHDT and CDR2 FYEKMQ (reference sequence). V shed 2 bases and J shed 4 bases, with 15 bases lying between them. The length of the CDR3 is 15 residues. The clonotype originates from a man aged 18 to 29 in good health. The chain links TRBV13 to TRBJ2-7, with D possibly TRBD2 on 6 matching bases. Sequencing was carried out using naive CD4+ T cells sorted from blood. As for subset: CD45RA+ positively selected. The CDR3, as DNA: TGTGCCAGCAGCTTATCCGGGGCCGGAGGGTACGAGCAGTACTTC. It yields the protein CASSLSGAGGYEQYF. Combining the CDR3 with reference TRBV13 and TRBJ2-7 gives the whole variable domain AAGVIQSPRHLIKEKRETATLKCYPIPRHDTVYWYQQGPGQDPQFLISFYEKMQSDKGSIPDRFSAQQFSDYHSELNMSSLELGDSALYFCASSLSGAGGYEQYFGPGTRLTVT.